What follows is one T cell receptor beta chain and its context. Participants in the exposed group had met a COVID-19 case in the 2 weeks before joining the study. These data are taken from a study of blood T cell repertoires in COVID-19. Study-level information: Samples taken during acute and convalescent COVID-19 were collected in the United States, Italy and Spain. The analysed material was cDNA or gDNA that came from T cells, B-cell-depleted T cells, or PBMCs.

Authors' data handling: Counts of nucleated cells, estimated from reference gene primer amplification, were obtained. Using immunoSEQ multiplex PCR, the repertoire was profiled, and TCRdb retains in-frame clones only, with some absent. V and J calls and clone size are copied from that table; D and trimming were computed from the DNA. The table lists about 180,000 clones, over 70% of them singletons. The germline V gene has CDR1 SGHRS and CDR2 YFSETQ. CDR3 length: 16 residues. The J segment lost 4 bases and the V segment lost 5 bases, leaving 13 bases of the junction unmatched. V gene TRBV5-1 combines with J gene TRBJ1-1; the match to TRBD1 covers 8 bases. The specimen sequenced was PBMCs or T cells enriched from blood (not recorded which). This clonotype was obtained from a man between 60 and 70 years old who had been exposed to COVID-19. Here the CDR3 DNA reads TGCGCCAGCAGTCCGACCGAGACAGGGGACGCCACTGAAGCTTTCTTT. Translated, it gives CASSPTETGDATEAFF.